Presented here are 21 T cell receptor beta chains from one specimen sequenced in a study of identical twins. MiXCR, run by TCRdb on the 5' RACE reads, gives a single entry per CDR3 protein. The repertoire holds under 350,000 distinct CDR3 sequences, with roughly 10% as singletons. These data are also associated with another study on yellow fever vaccine responses in identical twins.

Input material: CD8+ T cells sorted from blood. The receptors derive from a woman between 18 and 30 years old in good health.

The chain uses TRBV29-1 and TRBJ2-7, with 8 bases that match TRBD1. This CDR3 spans 13 amino acids. The V gene end was trimmed by 7 bases and the J gene end by 4 bases; junction bases not matched to a gene: 9. Germline V CDR1 and CDR2: SQVTM, ANQGSEA. This CDR3 is CSATGQAGYEQYF. In DNA, the CDR3 is TGCAGCGCAACGGGACAGGCGGGGTACGAGCAGTACTTC.

This clonotype has ten or more counts. This chain uses TRBV4-3 with TRBJ2-2; 11 nucleotides align to TRBD2. The CDR3 extends over 16 amino acids. Per germline, CDR1 LGHNA and CDR2 YSLEER. V was clipped by 5 bases and J by 1 base; unmatched bases: 3. CDR3 amino acids: CASSEGLAGNTGELFF. The DNA for the CDR3 is TGCGCCAGCAGCGAAGGACTAGCGGGGAACACCGGGGAGCTGTTTTTT.

The chain combines TRBV7-3 with TRBJ1-1, with 9 bases fitting TRBD1. This CDR3 is 15 amino acids long. With 5 bases clipped from V and 5 bases from J, the junction kept 9 bases outside the gene matches. The germline gives CDR1 SGHTA, CDR2 FQGTGA. This CDR3 reads CASSLTGGGFTEAFF. The CDR3 DNA reads TGTGCCAGCAGCCTTACAGGGGGCGGGTTTACTGAAGCTTTCTTT.

This clonotype was found many times. The chain employs TRBV12-3 or TRBV12-4 and TRBJ1-1; TRBD1 might be the D (6 bases). Trimming pared 6 bases from V and 0 bases from J, leaving 14 bases between. The CDR3 sequence is 15 residues long. CDR3 DNA: TGTGCCAGCAGCACACCCAGGGGACTGAACACTGAAGCTTTCTTT. It specifies CASSTPRGLNTEAFF.

This clonotype has at least ten counts. This chain links TRBV2 with TRBJ1-1; D remains unclear. In germline, CDR1 is SNHLY, CDR2 FYNNEI. CDR3 length: 12 residues. The V and J ends lost 8 bases and 4 bases respectively, with 11 bases between them. The CDR3 protein is CASRDAATEAFF. DNA of the CDR3: TGTGCCAGCCGGGATGCGGCCACTGAAGCTTTCTTT.

This clonotype has ten or more counts. The junction and the germline gene differ at one end; a read error may be behind it. This chain uses TRBV6-2 or TRBV6-3 with TRBJ2-7; D perhaps matches TRBD1 (6 bases). The V gene's germline CDR1 is MNHEY and CDR2 SVGEGT. The CDR3 runs 13 residues. CDR3 bases: TGTGCCACCAGTTACAACAGGGCCTACGAGCAGTACTTC. Its translation: CATSYNRAYEQYF.

This clonotype was picked up many times. The rearrangement links TRBV12-3 or TRBV12-4 to TRBJ1-1; no reliable D call. V lost 3 bases, J lost 11 bases, and 10 bases lay in between. CDR3 length: 11 amino acids. CDR3 region: CASSFGQEAFF. CDR3 DNA sequence: TGTGCCAGCAGTTTTGGCCAGGAGGCTTTCTTT.

This clonotype occurred many times. V gene TRBV24-1 combines with J gene TRBJ2-3, with no clear D. Germline V gene sequence: CDR1 KGHDR, CDR2 SFDVKD. With 9 bases removed from V and 0 bases from J, the gap between germline ends came to 15 bases. This CDR3 is built from 15 residues. The CDR3 DNA reads as TGTGCCACCGGGGAAGAGGAGACTAGCACAGATACGCAGTATTTT. Encoded protein: CATGEEETSTDTQYF.

This clonotype was recorded at least ten times. The genes are TRBV6-4 and TRBJ2-3; D is undetermined. CDR3 length: 15 residues. Trimming shortened V by 2 bases and J by 0 bases, and 9 bases separated the two germline ends. CDR1 MRHNA and CDR2 SNTAGT come from the germline V gene. In DNA form, the CDR3 reads TGTGCCAGCAGTGACGGCAGTGCTAGCACAGATACGCAGTATTTT. This translates into CASSDGSASTDTQYF.

The CDR3 bases are TGTGCCAGCAGTTCCCCCCGACAGCCGGTGTATGAAAAACTGTTTTTT. Encoded protein: CASSSPRQPVYEKLFF. The rearrangement joins TRBV28 to TRBJ1-4, with a possible D match to TRBD1 (5 bases). Germline CDR1 MDHEN, CDR2 SYDVKM. With 4 bases removed from V and 6 bases from J, the gap between germline ends came to 18 bases. CDR3 length: 16 amino acids.

Only a few counts were recorded for this clonotype. The chain has TRBV27 and TRBJ2-6; TRBD1 is a possible D gene (5 bases). V lost 1 base and J 2 bases, leaving 9 bases between the germline ends. Germline-derived CDR1 and CDR2 are MNHEY and SMNVEV (reference sequence). This CDR3 has 16 amino acids. CDR3 loop: CASSLYPGTGANVLTF. In nucleotides, the CDR3 is TGTGCCAGCAGTTTATACCCAGGGACTGGGGCCAACGTCCTGACTTTC.

This clonotype was found a few times. The chain joins TRBV4-1 to TRBJ2-7, with D possibly TRBD1 on 6 matching bases. V was trimmed by 2 bases and J by 2 bases, leaving 13 bases between them. The CDR3 sequence is 15 residues long. The germline V gene encodes CDR1 MGHRA and CDR2 YSYEKL. CDR3 coding DNA: TGCGCCAGCAGCCAAATAGGGCAGGGGCCCTACGAGCAGTACTTC. This gives the protein CASSQIGQGPYEQYF.

The chain joins TRBV7-9 to TRBJ1-5, with a tentative D call TRBD1 (5 bases). CDR1 is SEHNR and CDR2 is FQNEAQ in the germline V gene (reference sequence). The CDR3 is made up of 16 amino acids. V was clipped by 5 bases and J by 3 bases, with 17 bases between them. The CDR3 DNA sequence: TGTGCCAGCAGCCCTTGGGGCGGGGGATTCAATCAGCCCCAGCATTTT. This translates into CASSPWGGGFNQPQHF.

This clonotype was detected many times. The chain has TRBV12-3 or TRBV12-4 and TRBJ2-2; 7 bases map to TRBD1. The J segment lost 4 bases and the V segment lost 0 bases, leaving 5 bases of the junction unmatched. The CDR3 is 16 amino acids. The CDR3 region is CASSLALQGFTGELFF. The CDR3 coding sequence is TGTGCCAGCAGTTTAGCGCTACAGGGGTTCACCGGGGAGCTGTTTTTT.

The sample holds many counts of this clonotype. The chain recombines TRBV6-1 with TRBJ1-6, with 7 bases matching TRBD1. CDR1 is MNHNS, CDR2 SASEGT, per germline. Losses at the gene ends were 5 bases for V and 8 bases for J; bases not matched to a gene: 6. CDR3 length: 14 amino acids. The CDR3 DNA is TGTGCCAGCAGTACCCGGGACAGAGATTCACCCCTCCACTTT. Protein sequence: CASSTRDRDSPLHF.

This clonotype was detected a few times. This chain joins TRBV7-8 and TRBJ2-3; 9 bases line up with TRBD2. CDR1 is SGHVS and CDR2 is FQNEAQ in the germline V gene. With V trimmed by 3 bases and J by 7 bases, 8 bases remained unmatched. The CDR3 runs 15 residues. CDR3 residues: CASSLVAGGRNTQYF. The CDR3 bases are TGTGCCAGCAGCTTGGTGGCGGGGGGGAGGAATACGCAGTATTTT.

J is TRBJ2-3 and V is TRBV21-1; the D call in the table, TRBD2, was not verified against the DNA. TRBV21-1 is labeled a pseudogene. The CDR3 extends over 19 amino acids. The CDR3 DNA is TGTGCCAGCAGCAAGCACCCTCGGTGCGGGAGGGCCCTCATAGATACGCAGTATTTT. It specifies CASSKHPRCGRALIDTQYF.

This clonotype was seen more than once but under ten times. CDR3 bases: TGTGCCAGCAGTGAGGGACAAGTAGCAGATACGCAGTATTTT. Protein: CASSEGQVADTQYF. The chain joins TRBV2 to TRBJ2-3; D might be TRBD1 (6 bases). The V end was cut by 3 bases, the J end by 4 bases, with 11 bases between. This CDR3 spans 14 amino acids. The germline CDR1 and CDR2 sequences are SNHLY and FYNNEI.

For this clonotype: A much larger clone is a single base away; this may be a read error. The chain couples TRBV12-3 or TRBV12-4 to TRBJ2-2; tentatively, D is TRBD2 (7 bases). This CDR3 comprises 16 residues. Between the trimmed V and J ends, which lost 2 bases and 7 bases, there was a span of 17 bases. Written as DNA, the CDR3 is TGTGCCAGCAGTTTAAGGGGGAGGGCCACTATCGGGGAGCTGTTTTTT. Its translation is CASSLRGRATIGELFF.

This clonotype was picked up many times. The gene calls are TRBV20-1 and TRBJ2-7; the D gene is possibly TRBD1 (6 bases). Germline CDR1 reads DFQATT; CDR2 reads SNEGSKA (reference sequence). The CDR3 runs to 14 residues. Trimming shortened V by 2 bases and J by 3 bases, and 14 bases separated the two germline ends. CDR3 sequence reads: CSARLSNRDYEQYF. CDR3 sequence (DNA): TGCAGTGCTAGACTCTCTAACAGGGACTACGAGCAGTACTTC.

This clonotype was seen ten or more times. V gene TRBV4-1 combines with J gene TRBJ2-5, with D perhaps matching TRBD1 (6 bases). Trimming shortened V by 0 bases and J by 1 base, and 12 bases separated the two germline ends. CDR1 is MGHRA, CDR2 YSYEKL, per germline. This CDR3 has 16 amino acids. The CDR3 loop is CASSQEGDTLQETQYF. Here the CDR3 DNA reads TGCGCCAGCAGCCAAGAAGGGGACACCCTCCAAGAGACCCAGTACTTC.